This is a list of T cell receptor beta chains from one sample in a study of a mutant IDH1 vaccine in newly diagnosed glioma. No cognate antigen is known for these TCRs. Clones were read by immunoSEQ multiplex PCR, and TCRdb kept only the in-frame ones, dropping some. The repertoire holds tens of thousands of clones, with roughly 90% as singletons. The sample was PBMCs, taken from a glioma patient whose treatment included an IDH1 peptide vaccine. The receptors were sampled from a man between 40 and 49 years old with glioma. Each CDR3 is given with its conserved first and last residue. D genes are given only for firm matches. Size is stated for part of the rows, as once, few or many counts, or as a class when the clone is expanded.

cdr3_nt: TGTGCCAGCAGTGAAGCGGTACTAGCGGGAGCAGAGACCCAGTACTTC
cdr3_aa: CASSEAVLAGAETQYF
j_call: TRBJ2-5
d_call: TRBD2
clone_size: NA
v_call: TRBV2

cdr3_nt: TGCAGCGTTGTAGGGTGGAGCACTGAAGCTTTCTTT
cdr3_aa: CSVVGWSTEAFF
j_call: TRBJ1-1
d_call: NA
clone_size: NA
v_call: TRBV29-1

cdr3_nt: TGTGCCAGCAGCCGTACTAGCGGGGCCTCCTACGAGCAGTACTTC
cdr3_aa: CASSRTSGASYEQYF
j_call: TRBJ2-7
d_call: TRBD2
clone_size: NA
v_call: TRBV7-6

cdr3_nt: TGCGCCAGCAGCCAAGGGGTTAGGACTGGTAATTCACCCCTCCACTTT
cdr3_aa: CASSQGVRTGNSPLHF
j_call: TRBJ1-6
d_call: NA
clone_size: NA
v_call: TRBV4-1

cdr3_nt: TGTGCCAGTAGGTCCGGGACGGACTATGAGCAGTACTTC
cdr3_aa: CASRSGTDYEQYF
j_call: TRBJ2-7
d_call: NA
clone_size: NA
v_call: TRBV19

cdr3_nt: TGTGCCAGCAGCTTGACAGGGCTCGGGTACGAGCAGTACTTC
cdr3_aa: CASSLTGLGYEQYF
j_call: TRBJ2-7
d_call: TRBD1
clone_size: NA
v_call: TRBV7-2

cdr3_nt: TGTGCCACCAGCAGAGTTTTAACAGAAAATTATGGCTACACCTTC
cdr3_aa: CATSRVLTENYGYTF
j_call: TRBJ1-2
d_call: NA
clone_size: NA
v_call: TRBV15

cdr3_nt: TGTGCCAGCAGCTTAAGGGGGGATCAACCTAACTACGAGCAGTACTTC
cdr3_aa: CASSLRGDQPNYEQYF
j_call: TRBJ2-7
d_call: NA
clone_size: few
v_call: TRBV7-3

cdr3_nt: TGTGCCAGCAGCTCCTCTGGAGATACGCAGTATTTT
cdr3_aa: CASSSSGDTQYF
j_call: TRBJ2-3
d_call: NA
clone_size: NA
v_call: TRBV7-3

cdr3_nt: TGCGCCAGTAGGTTAGTACCGACTAGCGGGAGCCCAGATACGCAGTATTTT
cdr3_aa: CASRLVPTSGSPDTQYF
j_call: TRBJ2-3
d_call: TRBD2
clone_size: NA
v_call: TRBV5-1

cdr3_nt: TGTGCCAGCAGCGTAGTCCTGGGAAGCGAGCAGTACTTC
cdr3_aa: CASSVVLGSEQYF
j_call: TRBJ2-7
d_call: NA
clone_size: NA
v_call: TRBV9

cdr3_nt: TGTGCCAGTAGTGGGCTTCCAGCGGGAGCCAAAAACATTCAGTACTTC
cdr3_aa: CASSGLPAGAKNIQYF
j_call: TRBJ2-4
d_call: NA
clone_size: NA
v_call: TRBV19

cdr3_nt: TGTGCTAGTGGTTTGGTTGGGTTTTACACCTTC
cdr3_aa: CASGLVGFYTF
j_call: TRBJ1-2
d_call: NA
clone_size: NA
v_call: TRBV12-5

cdr3_nt: TGTGCCAGCAGCGTCGGACGGATGAACACTGAAGCTTTCTTT
cdr3_aa: CASSVGRMNTEAFF
j_call: TRBJ1-1
d_call: NA
clone_size: NA
v_call: TRBV11-2

cdr3_nt: TGTGCCAGCAGCCAAGAGGGACTAGCGAGCCCCTACGAGCAGTACTTC
cdr3_aa: CASSQEGLASPYEQYF
j_call: TRBJ2-7
d_call: TRBD2
clone_size: NA
v_call: TRBV7-8

cdr3_nt: TGTGTCATTGCTAGCGGGGCGACCGAGCAGTACTTC
cdr3_aa: CVIASGATEQYF
j_call: TRBJ2-7
d_call: TRBD2
clone_size: NA
v_call: TRBV10-3

cdr3_nt: TGTGCCAGCAGCTTAGGGGAAGCTCCCACCGGGGAGCTGTTTTTT
cdr3_aa: CASSLGEAPTGELFF
j_call: TRBJ2-2
d_call: NA
clone_size: NA
v_call: TRBV11-2

cdr3_nt: TGTGCCAGCAGCCAAGCTCGGGATGCCGTTGTTAGCTACGAGCAGTACTTC
cdr3_aa: CASSQARDAVVSYEQYF
j_call: TRBJ2-7
d_call: NA
clone_size: NA
v_call: TRBV4-2

cdr3_nt: TGTGCCAGCAGCTTATCCCCCGGAAGGGTCCGAGCGGGAGGATTTGAGCAGTTCTTC
cdr3_aa: CASSLSPGRVRAGGFEQFF
j_call: TRBJ2-1
d_call: TRBD2
clone_size: NA
v_call: TRBV7-2

cdr3_nt: TGTGCCAGCAGTTTATCGACAGGGGTATCCTACGAGCAGTACTTC
cdr3_aa: CASSLSTGVSYEQYF
j_call: TRBJ2-7
d_call: TRBD1
clone_size: NA
v_call: TRBV27

cdr3_nt: TGTGCCAGCAGTTTATCGGATCGGGGGGCGCAGGGCTACACCTTC
cdr3_aa: CASSLSDRGAQGYTF
j_call: TRBJ1-2
d_call: NA
clone_size: NA
v_call: TRBV27

cdr3_nt: TGTGCCAGCAGTTTAGTGGGGACCGGGAAGACCCAGTACTTC
cdr3_aa: CASSLVGTGKTQYF
j_call: TRBJ2-5
d_call: NA
clone_size: NA
v_call: TRBV27

cdr3_nt: TGTGCCAGCAGCCCGGCGGAACATGAGCAGTTCTTC
cdr3_aa: CASSPAEHEQFF
j_call: TRBJ2-1
d_call: NA
clone_size: once
v_call: TRBV9

cdr3_nt: TGTGCCAGCAGTTACAGGGATTCACCCCTCCACTTT
cdr3_aa: CASSYRDSPLHF
j_call: TRBJ1-6
d_call: NA
clone_size: NA
v_call: TRBV6-5

cdr3_nt: TGCAGCTCACTAGCGGGAGGGCCTTCTGATGAGCAGTTCTTC
cdr3_aa: CSSLAGGPSDEQFF
j_call: TRBJ2-1
d_call: TRBD2
clone_size: NA
v_call: TRBV29-1

cdr3_nt: TGTGCCAGCTGGGACAGGGGGTCTTATCAGCCCCAGCATTTT
cdr3_aa: CASWDRGSYQPQHF
j_call: TRBJ1-5
d_call: TRBD1
clone_size: NA
v_call: TRBV28

cdr3_nt: TGTGCCATCAGGTTAGATAACACTGAAGCTTTCTTT
cdr3_aa: CAIRLDNTEAFF
j_call: TRBJ1-1
d_call: NA
clone_size: NA
v_call: TRBV10-3

cdr3_nt: TGTGCCCCCTGCGCGGGAGAGGGGCAAGAGACCCAGTACTTC
cdr3_aa: CAPCAGEGQETQYF
j_call: TRBJ2-5
d_call: TRBD2
clone_size: NA
v_call: TRBV15

cdr3_nt: TGTGCCAGCAGCTTTCAGACTAGCAATCAGCCCCAGCATTTT
cdr3_aa: CASSFQTSNQPQHF
j_call: TRBJ1-5
d_call: NA
clone_size: few
v_call: TRBV7-9

cdr3_nt: TGTGCCAGCAGATTCGCACAGCTCCCATTCGAGCAGTACTTC
cdr3_aa: CASRFAQLPFEQYF
j_call: TRBJ2-7
d_call: NA
clone_size: NA
v_call: TRBV13

cdr3_nt: TGTGCTAGTGGTCCGGAGGGTTGGGACGGACTAAATGAGCAGTTCTTC
cdr3_aa: CASGPEGWDGLNEQFF
j_call: TRBJ2-1
d_call: NA
clone_size: NA
v_call: TRBV12-5

cdr3_nt: TGTGCCAGTGGTTCGGGCCAACTAGCCAAAAACATTCAGTACTTC
cdr3_aa: CASGSGQLAKNIQYF
j_call: TRBJ2-4
d_call: NA
clone_size: NA
v_call: TRBV28

cdr3_nt: TGTGCCAGCAGCTCCCCGGGACTAGCGGGAGGTGATACGCAGTATTTT
cdr3_aa: CASSSPGLAGGDTQYF
j_call: TRBJ2-3
d_call: TRBD2
clone_size: NA
v_call: TRBV7-2

cdr3_nt: TGTGCCAGCAGCCGAACGCAGGGCAGGGAGACCCAGTACTTC
cdr3_aa: CASSRTQGRETQYF
j_call: TRBJ2-5
d_call: NA
clone_size: NA
v_call: TRBV28

cdr3_nt: TGTGCCAGCAGCCCCCGGGACAGGGGAAGAGAAAAACTGTTTTTT
cdr3_aa: CASSPRDRGREKLFF
j_call: TRBJ1-4
d_call: TRBD1
clone_size: NA
v_call: TRBV7-9

cdr3_nt: TGTGCCAGCAGCTTCGCGGGAGAAGTCTACAATGAGCAGTTCTTC
cdr3_aa: CASSFAGEVYNEQFF
j_call: TRBJ2-1
d_call: TRBD2
clone_size: NA
v_call: TRBV5-4

cdr3_nt: TGTGCCAGCAGTGAAACCCTGACCGCTGCCCCTAACTATGGCTACACCTTC
cdr3_aa: CASSETLTAAPNYGYTF
j_call: TRBJ1-2
d_call: NA
clone_size: NA
v_call: TRBV2

cdr3_nt: TGTGCCAGCACAAGACAGAGAGACTCCTACGAGCAGTACTTC
cdr3_aa: CASTRQRDSYEQYF
j_call: TRBJ2-7
d_call: NA
clone_size: medium-sized
v_call: TRBV6-6

cdr3_nt: TGTGCCAGCAGCTTGACTGGGCAAAACATTCAGTACTTC
cdr3_aa: CASSLTGQNIQYF
j_call: TRBJ2-4
d_call: NA
clone_size: NA
v_call: TRBV5-6

cdr3_nt: TGTGCCAGCAGCTTCACGGGCGGGAGGCCCCAGGGTACGCAGTATTTT
cdr3_aa: CASSFTGGRPQGTQYF
j_call: TRBJ2-3
d_call: TRBD2
clone_size: NA
v_call: TRBV5-4

cdr3_nt: TGCGCCAGCAGCCAAGAGGGGGGGCTAACCGGGGAGCTGTTTTTT
cdr3_aa: CASSQEGGLTGELFF
j_call: TRBJ2-2
d_call: NA
clone_size: NA
v_call: TRBV4-3

cdr3_nt: TGTGCCAGCAGCCCGAAGCGGGCCGGCGCCTACAATGAGCAGTTCTTC
cdr3_aa: CASSPKRAGAYNEQFF
j_call: TRBJ2-1
d_call: NA
clone_size: NA
v_call: TRBV5-4

cdr3_nt: TGTGCCAGCAGCGCAGGACCTCCCTCCTACGAGCAGTACTTC
cdr3_aa: CASSAGPPSYEQYF
j_call: TRBJ2-7
d_call: NA
clone_size: NA
v_call: TRBV7-8

cdr3_nt: TGTGCCAGCAGTCCACCAGGACAGGGAAAATACGAGCAGTACTTC
cdr3_aa: CASSPPGQGKYEQYF
j_call: TRBJ2-7
d_call: TRBD1
clone_size: NA
v_call: TRBV6-5

cdr3_nt: TGTGCCACCAGCGGCGGATCTTCGGGCCACAATGAGCAGTTCTTC
cdr3_aa: CATSGGSSGHNEQFF
j_call: TRBJ2-1
d_call: NA
clone_size: NA
v_call: TRBV15

cdr3_nt: TGTGCCAGCAGTGACATAATTAAAGGGCAGTACTTC
cdr3_aa: CASSDIIKGQYF
j_call: TRBJ2-7
d_call: NA
clone_size: few
v_call: TRBV25-1